The 26 T cell receptor beta chains listed next were all sequenced from one sample in a study of shared clonotypes between healthy human individuals. Produced via immunoSEQ multiplex PCR; TCRdb's table is partial and in-frame only. The profile shows around 2.5 million clones, over 85% of them singletons. The sample comprised naive CD4+ T cells from PBMCs. Subset given: CD45RA+ positively selected. The receptor source for this set is a man between 18 and 29 years old in good health. Some clones in this sample may be carry-over from other donors' samples.

The chain joins TRBV30 to TRBJ2-7, with unresolved D. This CDR3 has 11 residues. Between the trimmed V and J ends, which lost 3 bases and 6 bases, there was a span of 9 bases. Germline V CDR1 and CDR2: GTSNPN, SVGIG (reference sequence). The CDR3 DNA reads as TGTGCCTGGAGGCAAGCTGCCGAGCAGTACTTC. This gives the protein CAWRQAAEQYF.

The chain joins TRBV5-1 to TRBJ2-1; tentatively, D is TRBD1 or TRBD2 (5 bases each). CDR3 length equals 16 residues. CDR1 SGHRS and CDR2 YFSETQ come from the germline V gene. Trimming took off 7 bases at V and 6 bases at J, with 23 bases between the two ends. The chain's CDR3 is CASQNNAGLGTNEQFF. The DNA for the CDR3 is TGCGCCAGCCAGAATAATGCGGGCCTGGGGACCAATGAGCAGTTCTTC.

The chain joins TRBV30 to TRBJ1-4, with 8 bases aligning to TRBD1. The V segment lost 2 bases and the J segment 7 bases; nucleotides outside the gene matches: 6. The CDR3 is 14 amino acids. Looked up from germline, CDR1 is GTSNPN and CDR2 is SVGIG (reference sequence). The CDR3 DNA follows: TGTGCCTGGAGTAAGACAGGGGTGGGTGAAAAACTGTTTTTT. This encodes CAWSKTGVGEKLFF.

This chain links TRBV5-4 with TRBJ2-2; maybe TRBD2 (6 bases). The V gene's germline CDR1 is SGHNT and CDR2 YYREEE (reference sequence). The V end lost 3 bases, the J end lost 5 bases, and 20 bases lay between the germline ends. CDR3 length: 17 residues. DNA for the CDR3: TGTGCCAGCAGCTCCTCTGGGGGAGGCCTAGCGACCGGGGAGCTGTTTTTT. Protein sequence: CASSSSGGGLATGELFF.

The chain employs TRBV27 and TRBJ2-2; no clear D gene. V lost 7 bases, J lost 0 bases, and 12 bases lay in between. CDR1 is MNHEY and CDR2 is SMNVEV in the germline V gene (reference sequence). CDR3 size: 15 residues. The CDR3 nucleotides read TGTGCCAGCACCAAATGGGGTTCGAACACCGGGGAGCTGTTTTTT. Translating gives CASTKWGSNTGELFF.

The chain joins TRBV11-3 to TRBJ2-7; 10 bases are a match to TRBD1. CDR3 size: 16 residues. Germline loops: CDR1 SGHNT, CDR2 YENEEA. The V gene end was trimmed by 5 bases and the J gene end by 2 bases; junction bases not matched to a gene: 9. As DNA, the CDR3 is TGTGCCAGCAGCCTTCAAACGGGACAGGGGCCCTACGAGCAGTACTTC. Its translation: CASSLQTGQGPYEQYF.

The chain recombines TRBV25-1 with TRBJ2-7; 9 bases line up with TRBD1. J was trimmed by 4 bases and V by 6 bases; bases with no gene match: 10. Germline CDR1 is MGHDK and CDR2 is SYGVNS. The CDR3 is 15 amino acids. The CDR3: CASSGTGGARYEQYF. CDR3 DNA sequence: TGTGCCAGCAGCGGAACAGGGGGCGCCCGTTACGAGCAGTACTTC.

The chain uses TRBV28 and TRBJ2-4; a possible D gene is TRBD1 (6 bases). CDR1 and CDR2 from the germline V gene are MDHEN and SYDVKM. The CDR3 extends over 19 amino acids. Between the trimmed V and J ends, which lost 6 bases and 0 bases, there was a span of 24 bases. The CDR3 nucleotides read TGTGCCAGCAGCTCCAACCCGGGACAATTAGACCTAGCCAAAAACATTCAGTACTTC. Translating it yields CASSSNPGQLDLAKNIQYF.

The chain combines TRBV4-3 with TRBJ1-3; no firm D call. The germline V gene encodes CDR1 LGHNA and CDR2 YSLEER. The CDR3 length is 19 residues. The V gene lost 0 bases and the J gene lost 1 base, with 19 bases spanning the gap. The CDR3 here is CASSQDRGSSSVSGNTIYF. The CDR3 coding sequence is TGCGCCAGCAGCCAAGATCGGGGAAGCTCGTCAGTTTCTGGAAACACCATATATTTT.

As to this clone: Other DNA sequences of this sample code for an identical CDR3. This chain joins TRBV7-3 and TRBJ2-7; tentative D call: TRBD1 (5 bases). This CDR3 is built from 14 residues. Per germline, CDR1 SGHTA and CDR2 FQGTGA. Trimming shortened V by 1 base and J by 3 bases, and 10 bases separated the two germline ends. The CDR3 coding sequence is TGTGCCAGCAGCTTAAGTGGGCAGGGCTACGAGCAGTACTTC. Protein sequence: CASSLSGQGYEQYF.

This sequence joins TRBV29-1 and TRBJ2-4; the D call may be TRBD1 or TRBD2 (5 bases each). There are 13 residues in the CDR3. CDR1 and CDR2 from the germline V gene are SQVTM and ANQGSEA. The V end was cut by 2 bases, the J end by 10 bases, with 15 bases between. CDR3 sequence: CSVEWAREGIQYF. CDR3 DNA sequence: TGCAGCGTTGAATGGGCCAGAGAGGGGATTCAGTACTTC. Drawing the rest from reference TRBV29-1 and TRBJ2-4, the complete variable domain is SAVISQKPSRDICQRGTSLTIQCQVDSQVTMMFWYRQQPGQSLTLIATANQGSEATYESGFVIDKFPISRPNLTFSTLTVSNMSPEDSSIYLCSVEWAREGIQYFGAGTRLSVL.

The chain links TRBV28 to TRBJ1-3; no reliable D call. The CDR3 sequence is 15 residues long. V was cut by 4 bases and J by 0 bases, with 10 bases left in between. Germline-derived CDR1 and CDR2 are MDHEN and SYDVKM. CDR3 nucleotides: TGTGCCAGCAGTTCGCCGTTCCACTCTGGAAACACCATATATTTT. It translates to CASSSPFHSGNTIYF.

This chain uses TRBV4-2 with TRBJ2-7, with D hard to call. V was pared by 6 bases and J by 5 bases, with 14 bases between. The CDR3 totals 13 residues. Germline V lookup: CDR1 LGHNA, CDR2 YNFKEQ. The CDR3 here is CASRVTHRHEQYF. CDR3 nucleotides: TGTGCCAGCAGGGTGACCCATCGCCACGAGCAGTACTTC.

The rearrangement joins TRBV5-1 to TRBJ2-2, with D possibly TRBD1 on 5 matching bases. CDR3 length: 15 amino acids. Germline V gives CDR1 SGHRS, CDR2 YFSETQ. Trimming removed 0 bases at V and 3 bases at J, with 9 bases between. CDR3 DNA sequence: TGCGCCAGCAGCTTGGGGACACAGGACACCGGGGAGCTGTTTTTT. Its protein is CASSLGTQDTGELFF.

The V and J genes are TRBV7-9 and TRBJ2-3; D is undetermined. Germline values: CDR1 SEHNR, CDR2 FQNEAQ (reference sequence). This CDR3 contains 15 residues. Trimming removed 1 base from V and 2 bases from J, with 10 bases in between. The CDR3 DNA follows: TGTGCCAGCAGCTTAGGGGTTCCCATCACAGATACGCAGTATTTT. Protein product: CASSLGVPITDTQYF.

V is TRBV11-2 and J is TRBJ2-7; D gene uncertain. This CDR3 spans 16 amino acids. Trimming removed 0 bases from V and 6 bases from J, with 18 bases in between. The germline V gene has CDR1 SGHAT and CDR2 FQNNGV. The CDR3 is CASSLDWGSPRGEQYF. CDR3 nucleotide sequence: TGTGCCAGCAGCTTAGATTGGGGATCCCCCCGCGGCGAGCAGTACTTC. Based on the CDR3 plus reference TRBV11-2 and TRBJ2-7, the full variable domain is EAGVAQSPRYKIIEKRQSVAFWCNPISGHATLYWYQQILGQGPKLLIQFQNNGVVDDSQLPKDRFSAERLKGVDSTLKIQPAKLEDSAVYLCASSLDWGSPRGEQYFGPGTRLTVT.

V is TRBV7-8 and J is TRBJ1-1; no clear D. Germline V gene sequence: CDR1 SGHVS, CDR2 FQNEAQ. V lost 1 base and J lost 0, with 15 bases in between. The CDR3 spans 17 residues. CDR3 in amino acids: CASSLGRPGLMNTEAFF. The CDR3 region has the DNA TGTGCCAGCAGCTTAGGACGGCCGGGCCTCATGAACACTGAAGCTTTCTTT.

This sequence joins TRBV7-8 and TRBJ2-1; 11 bases fit TRBD1. The V and J ends lost 5 bases and 4 bases, in that order; junction bases with no gene match: 7. CDR1 and CDR2 from the germline V gene are SGHVS and FQNEAQ. This CDR3 has 16 residues. This chain's CDR3 is CASSRSRDRGYNEQFF. In DNA form, the CDR3 reads TGTGCCAGCAGCCGCTCCCGGGACAGGGGGTACAATGAGCAGTTCTTC. Combining the CDR3 with reference TRBV7-8 and TRBJ2-1 gives the whole variable domain GAGVSQSPRYKVAKRGQDVALRCDPISGHVSLFWYQQALGQGPEFLTYFQNEAQLDKSGLPSDRFFAERPEGSVSTLKIQRTQQEDSAVYLCASSRSRDRGYNEQFFGPGTRLTVL.

The V gene is TRBV28, the J gene TRBJ1-5; D perhaps matches TRBD1 (5 bases). CDR3 size: 15 residues. V lost 3 bases and J 1 base, leaving 10 bases between the germline ends. Germline CDR1 and CDR2: MDHEN and SYDVKM. In DNA form, the CDR3 reads TGTGCCAGCAGTTTTCAGGGCCCAAGCAATCAGCCCCAGCATTTT. Protein sequence: CASSFQGPSNQPQHF. Based on the CDR3 plus reference TRBV28 and TRBJ1-5, the full variable domain is DVKVTQSSRYLVKRTGEKVFLECVQDMDHENMFWYRQDPGLGLRLIYFSYDVKMKEKGDIPEGYSVSREKKERFSLILESASTNQTSMYLCASSFQGPSNQPQHFGDGTRLSIL.

This rearrangement joins TRBV18 to TRBJ1-1; D ambiguous. The germline CDR1 and CDR2 sequences are KGHSH and LQKENI. Trimming pared 8 bases from V and 3 bases from J, leaving 13 bases between. The CDR3 extends over 13 amino acids. Here the CDR3 DNA reads TGTGCCAGCCTATTTTCACTTGACACTGAAGCTTTCTTT. Residues: CASLFSLDTEAFF.

The chain is built from TRBV29-1 and TRBJ2-7, with D tentatively TRBD1 or TRBD2 (5 bases each). Trimming took off 5 bases at V and 3 bases at J, with 14 bases between the two ends. The CDR3 consists of 13 residues. The V gene's germline CDR1 is SQVTM and CDR2 ANQGSEA. CDR3 sequence (DNA): TGCAGCGTTCTGGGGGAGACGAACTACGAGCAGTACTTC. Encoded protein: CSVLGETNYEQYF.

This chain links TRBV9 with TRBJ2-6, with TRBD1 identical over 7 bases. Per germline, CDR1 SGDLS and CDR2 YYNGEE. The ends lost 6 bases at V and 1 base at J; junction bases unmatched: 7. The CDR3 loop spans 16 amino acids. CDR3: CASIGQVGSGANVLTF. The CDR3 nucleotides are TGTGCCAGCATCGGACAGGTGGGGTCTGGGGCCAACGTCCTGACTTTC.

This chain joins TRBV9 and TRBJ2-1; 10 nucleotides align to TRBD2. CDR1 is SGDLS and CDR2 is YYNGEE in the germline V gene. The CDR3 spans 16 residues. J lost 6 bases, V lost 0 bases, and 6 bases had no gene match. The CDR3 protein is CASSVVGLAGANEQFF. The CDR3 bases are TGTGCCAGCAGCGTAGTAGGGCTAGCGGGGGCCAATGAGCAGTTCTTC.

This clone was counted once. The V gene is TRBV7-2, the J gene TRBJ2-1, with 9 bases identical to TRBD2. The CDR3 is 14 residues long. Germline CDR1 is SGHTA and CDR2 is FQGNSA. V lost 1 base and J lost 9; bases outside the gene matches: 4. The CDR3 is CASSLVSGSSEQFF. The CDR3 DNA reads TGTGCCAGCAGCTTAGTTAGCGGGAGTAGTGAGCAGTTCTTC.

The genes are TRBV6-1 and TRBJ1-1; D is unclear. CDR3 length: 13 amino acids. Per the germline V gene, CDR1 is MNHNS and CDR2 is SASEGT. The V and J ends lost 3 bases and 2 bases respectively, with 7 bases between them. This CDR3 is CASSDLINTEAFF. As DNA, the CDR3 is TGTGCCAGCAGTGACCTGATCAACACTGAAGCTTTCTTT.

V gene TRBV2 combines with J gene TRBJ2-3; TRBD1 matches 7 bases. Trimming took 8 bases from V and 2 from J; bases not matched to a gene: 7. Germline values: CDR1 SNHLY, CDR2 FYNNEI. The CDR3 is 14 residues long. The CDR3 region is CASVRGPDTDTQYF. In DNA, the CDR3 is TGTGCCAGCGTGAGGGGGCCGGACACAGATACGCAGTATTTT.